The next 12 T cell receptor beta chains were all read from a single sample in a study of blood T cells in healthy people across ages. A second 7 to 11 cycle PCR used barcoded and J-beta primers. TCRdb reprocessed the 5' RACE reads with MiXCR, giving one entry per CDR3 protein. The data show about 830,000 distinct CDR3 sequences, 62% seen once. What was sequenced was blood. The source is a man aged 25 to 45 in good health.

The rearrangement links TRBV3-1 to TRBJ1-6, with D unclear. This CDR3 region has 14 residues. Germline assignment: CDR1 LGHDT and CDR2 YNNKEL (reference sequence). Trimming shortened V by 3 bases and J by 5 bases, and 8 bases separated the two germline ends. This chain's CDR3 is CASSHPTNNSPLHF. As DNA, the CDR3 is TGTGCCAGCAGCCACCCCACCAATAATTCACCCCTCCACTTT.

The CDR3 sequence is CASSPGQGNRYSGANVLTF. As DNA, the CDR3 is TGTGCCAGCAGCCCGGGACAGGGAAATCGATACTCTGGGGCCAACGTCCTGACTTTC. This chain links TRBV7-3 with TRBJ2-6; TRBD1 matches 9 bases. With V trimmed by 5 bases and J by 0 bases, 11 bases remained unmatched. Germline V gene lookup returns CDR1 SGHTA and CDR2 FQGTGA. The CDR3 runs to 19 residues.

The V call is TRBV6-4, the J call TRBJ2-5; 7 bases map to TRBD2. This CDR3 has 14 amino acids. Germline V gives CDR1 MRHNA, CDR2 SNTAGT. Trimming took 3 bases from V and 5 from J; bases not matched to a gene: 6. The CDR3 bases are TGTGCCAGCAGTGAAAGGACTAGAGTCGAGACCCAGTACTTC. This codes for CASSERTRVETQYF.

CDR3 loop: CASSRQDSGANVLTF. CDR3 coding DNA: TGTGCCAGCAGCAGACAGGACAGTGGGGCCAACGTCCTGACTTTC. V gene TRBV7-2 combines with J gene TRBJ2-6; weak D call: TRBD1 (6 bases). V dropped 5 bases and J dropped 3 bases, with 11 bases sitting between them. In germline, CDR1 is SGHTA, CDR2 FQGNSA. This CDR3 is built from 15 residues.

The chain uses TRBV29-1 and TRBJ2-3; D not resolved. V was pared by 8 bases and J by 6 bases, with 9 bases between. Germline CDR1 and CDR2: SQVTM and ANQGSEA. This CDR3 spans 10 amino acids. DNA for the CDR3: TGCAGCTTAAGACTGGATACGCAGTATTTT. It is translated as CSLRLDTQYF.

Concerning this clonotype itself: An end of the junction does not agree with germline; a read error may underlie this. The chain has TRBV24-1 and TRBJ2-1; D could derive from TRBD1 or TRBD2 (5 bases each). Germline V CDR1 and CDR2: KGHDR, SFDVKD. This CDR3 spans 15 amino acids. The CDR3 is CATGETGQPGDEQFF. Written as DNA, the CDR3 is TGTGCCACCGGTGAGACGGGGCAACCGGGCGATGAGCAGTTCTTC.

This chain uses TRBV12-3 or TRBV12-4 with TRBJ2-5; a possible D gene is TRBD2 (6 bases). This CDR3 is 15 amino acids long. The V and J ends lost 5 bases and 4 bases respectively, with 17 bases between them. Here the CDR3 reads CASSPYSEGAETQYF. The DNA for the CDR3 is TGTGCCAGCAGTCCCTACTCGGAGGGCGCAGAGACCCAGTACTTC.

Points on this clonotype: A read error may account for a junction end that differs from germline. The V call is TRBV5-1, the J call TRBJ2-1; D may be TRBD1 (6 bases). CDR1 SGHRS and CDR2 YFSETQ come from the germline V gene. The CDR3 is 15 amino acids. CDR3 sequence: CASSLVTGSYNKQFF. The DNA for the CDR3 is TGCGCCAGCAGCTTGGTGACAGGCTCCTACAATAAGCAGTTCTTC. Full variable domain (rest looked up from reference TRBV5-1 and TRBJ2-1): KAGVTQTPRYLIKTRGQQVTLSCSPISGHRSVSWYQQTPGQGLQFLFEYFSETQRNKGNFPGRFSGRQFSNSRSEMNVSTLELGDSALYLCASSLVTGSYNKQFFGPGTRLTVL.

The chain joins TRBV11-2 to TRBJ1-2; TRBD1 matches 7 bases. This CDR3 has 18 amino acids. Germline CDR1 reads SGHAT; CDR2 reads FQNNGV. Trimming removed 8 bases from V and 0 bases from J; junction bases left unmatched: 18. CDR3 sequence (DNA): TGTGCCAGCGGGGCCCTAGGCCGTGACAGGGAAACTAACTATGGCTACACCTTC. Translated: CASGALGRDRETNYGYTF.

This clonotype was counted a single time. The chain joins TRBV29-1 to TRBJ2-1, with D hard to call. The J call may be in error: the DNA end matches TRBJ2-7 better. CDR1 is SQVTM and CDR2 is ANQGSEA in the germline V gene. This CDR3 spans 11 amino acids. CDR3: CSVLDGYEQYF. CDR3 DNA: TGCAGCGTTCTCGACGGCTACGAGCAGTACTTC.

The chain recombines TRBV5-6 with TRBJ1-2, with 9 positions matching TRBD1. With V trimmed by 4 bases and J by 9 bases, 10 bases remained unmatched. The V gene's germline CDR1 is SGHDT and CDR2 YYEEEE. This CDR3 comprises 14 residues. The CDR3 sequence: CASSAGQGLFSYTF. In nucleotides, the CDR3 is TGTGCCAGCAGCGCCGGACAGGGGCTGTTTAGCTACACCTTC.

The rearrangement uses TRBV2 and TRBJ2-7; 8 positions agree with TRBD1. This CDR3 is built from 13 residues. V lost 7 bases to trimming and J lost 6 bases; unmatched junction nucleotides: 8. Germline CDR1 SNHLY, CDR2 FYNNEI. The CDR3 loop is CASTGQGTGEQYF. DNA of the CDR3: TGTGCCAGCACCGGACAGGGTACGGGCGAGCAGTACTTC.